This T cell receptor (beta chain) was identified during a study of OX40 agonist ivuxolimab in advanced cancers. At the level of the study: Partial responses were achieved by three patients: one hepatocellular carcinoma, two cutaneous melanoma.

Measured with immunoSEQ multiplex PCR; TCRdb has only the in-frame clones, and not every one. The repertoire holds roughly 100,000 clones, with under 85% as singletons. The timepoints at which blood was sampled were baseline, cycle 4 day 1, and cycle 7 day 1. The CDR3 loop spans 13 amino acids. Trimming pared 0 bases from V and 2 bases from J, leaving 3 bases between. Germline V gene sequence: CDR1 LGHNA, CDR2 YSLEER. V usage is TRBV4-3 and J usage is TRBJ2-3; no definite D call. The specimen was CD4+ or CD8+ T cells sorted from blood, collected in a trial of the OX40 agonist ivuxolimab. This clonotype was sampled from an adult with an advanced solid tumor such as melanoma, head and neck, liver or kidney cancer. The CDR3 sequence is CASSQDTTDTQYF. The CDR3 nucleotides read TGCGCCAGCAGCCAAGATACCACAGATACGCAGTATTTT.